Listed below are T cell receptor beta chains from one sample, sequenced in a study of shared clonotypes between healthy human individuals. The table came from immunoSEQ multiplex PCR; TCRdb's copy has only in-frame clones and leaves some out. The sample lists some 500,000 clones, roughly 78% occurring once. The sample was PBMCs. The receptors here all came from a woman in her 40s in good health. Some clones in this sample may be carry-over from other donors' samples. CDR3s include the opening cysteine and the closing phenylalanine or tryptophan. D genes are given only for firm matches. Clone size is stated in some rows and not others, as once, few, many or a class when expanded.

j_gene: TRBJ1-1; abundance: -; d_gene: -; v_gene: TRBV30; CDR3nt: TGTGCCTGGAGTGGTTCAGGGGTGAACACTGAAGCTTTCTTT; CDR3aa: CAWSGSGVNTEAFF
j_gene: TRBJ2-6; abundance: once; d_gene: -; v_gene: TRBV15; CDR3nt: TGTGCCACCAGCTTTCGGAGCTCTGGGGCCAACGTCCTGACTTTC; CDR3aa: CATSFRSSGANVLTF
j_gene: TRBJ1-2; abundance: few; d_gene: -; v_gene: TRBV28; CDR3nt: TGTGCCAGCAGCCCCGGGAAGGCCTATGGCTACACCTTC; CDR3aa: CASSPGKAYGYTF
j_gene: TRBJ2-2; abundance: -; d_gene: -; v_gene: TRBV11-2; CDR3nt: TGTGCCAGCAGCAGAGCAGGACGAGCCACCGGGGAGCTGTTTTTT; CDR3aa: CASSRAGRATGELFF
j_gene: TRBJ2-2; abundance: -; d_gene: -; v_gene: TRBV9; CDR3nt: TGTGCCAGCAGCGCCGGACGGATGCCCGGGGAGCTGTTTTTT; CDR3aa: CASSAGRMPGELFF
j_gene: TRBJ2-1; abundance: -; d_gene: TRBD2; v_gene: TRBV5-4; CDR3nt: TGTGCCAGCAGCCCTTCTAGCGGGAGGGCGGGTAATGAGCAGTTCTTC; CDR3aa: CASSPSSGRAGNEQFF
j_gene: TRBJ2-3; abundance: -; d_gene: -; v_gene: TRBV7-3; CDR3nt: TGTGCCAGCAGCTTAATTTGGGGAGATACGCAGTATTTT; CDR3aa: CASSLIWGDTQYF
j_gene: TRBJ2-1; abundance: once; d_gene: -; v_gene: TRBV9; CDR3nt: TGTGCCAGCAGCGGTTCCTCCTACAATGAGCAGTTCTTC; CDR3aa: CASSGSSYNEQFF
j_gene: TRBJ2-3; abundance: few; d_gene: TRBD2; v_gene: TRBV9; CDR3nt: TGTGCCAGCAGCGCTAGCGGGAGGAGCACAGATACGCAGTATTTT; CDR3aa: CASSASGRSTDTQYF
j_gene: TRBJ1-1; abundance: -; d_gene: TRBD1; v_gene: TRBV4-1; CDR3nt: TGCGCCAGCAGCCAAGATATTTACAGGGGTTACACTGAAGCTTTCTTT; CDR3aa: CASSQDIYRGYTEAFF
j_gene: TRBJ2-1; abundance: -; d_gene: -; v_gene: TRBV7-9; CDR3nt: TGTGCCAGCAGCTTAATTAGCGCGGCCTACAATGAGCAGTTCTTC; CDR3aa: CASSLISAAYNEQFF
j_gene: TRBJ1-5; abundance: -; d_gene: -; v_gene: TRBV28; CDR3nt: TGTGCCAGCATCTTTGAACCGGGAACCAATCAGCCCCAGCATTTT; CDR3aa: CASIFEPGTNQPQHF
j_gene: TRBJ2-2; abundance: -; d_gene: TRBD1; v_gene: TRBV7-8; CDR3nt: TGTGCCAGCAGCTTGCACAACCGACGACAGGGAAACACCGGGGAGCTGTTTTTT; CDR3aa: CASSLHNRRQGNTGELFF
j_gene: TRBJ2-1; abundance: -; d_gene: TRBD2; v_gene: TRBV11-1; CDR3nt: TGTGCCAGCAGCCTAACCGGGACTAGCGGGTACAATGAGCAGTTCTTC; CDR3aa: CASSLTGTSGYNEQFF
j_gene: TRBJ1-5; abundance: many; d_gene: -; v_gene: TRBV6-1; CDR3nt: TGTGCCAGCAGTGGAGCGCCGGACGTTCAGCCCCAGCATTTT; CDR3aa: CASSGAPDVQPQHF
j_gene: TRBJ2-2; abundance: -; d_gene: -; v_gene: TRBV7-7; CDR3nt: TGTGCCAGCAGCTTAGCCGGGAGCGGGACCGGGGAGCTGTTTTTT; CDR3aa: CASSLAGSGTGELFF
j_gene: TRBJ1-2; abundance: few; d_gene: -; v_gene: TRBV29-1; CDR3nt: TGCAGCGTTGAAGAAGCTGATAACTATGGCTACACCTTC; CDR3aa: CSVEEADNYGYTF
j_gene: TRBJ1-2; abundance: -; d_gene: TRBD1; v_gene: TRBV28; CDR3nt: TGTGCCAGCAGTCCCCCGGGCAGGGGGCTGGATGGCTACACCTTC; CDR3aa: CASSPPGRGLDGYTF
j_gene: TRBJ2-7; abundance: -; d_gene: -; v_gene: TRBV28; CDR3nt: TGTGCCAGCAGTTCCCCCCGACTCTCAACCTCCTACGAGCAGTACTTC; CDR3aa: CASSSPRLSTSYEQYF
j_gene: TRBJ1-2; abundance: -; d_gene: -; v_gene: TRBV28; CDR3nt: TGTGCCAGCAGGGTAGGGTTGAACTATGGCTACACCTTC; CDR3aa: CASRVGLNYGYTF
j_gene: TRBJ2-7; abundance: -; d_gene: -; v_gene: TRBV6-6; CDR3nt: TGTGCCAGCAGTTACTCGACATCCAAACCAGCCTACGAGCAGTACTTC; CDR3aa: CASSYSTSKPAYEQYF
j_gene: TRBJ2-5; abundance: -; d_gene: -; v_gene: TRBV7-9; CDR3nt: TGTGCCAGCAGCTTAGCGGGGTCGGGGGAGACCCAGTACTTC; CDR3aa: CASSLAGSGETQYF